Here is one TCR beta chain with its context. Its antigen is as yet unknown. Trimming removed 3 bases from V and 9 bases from J, with 15 bases in between. CDR3 length equals 14 residues. CDR1 is LGHNA, CDR2 YSLEER, per germline. The entirety of the isolated RNA underwent reverse transcription, so expressed TCRB transcripts were sequenced. Some clones are missing from TCRdb's copy, which holds only in-frame ones; the method was immunoSEQ multiplex PCR. This sample carries 330,000 or so clones, around 15% of them seen once, and the ten largest clones take over 5.5%. The sample originates from a study of beta chain features in type 1 diabetes. General study results and limits: Relative to healthy donors, patients appeared to have naive, central memory and Treg TCRB repertoires that were more similar. Sequencing of cDNA might inflate the share of cells that strongly express TCR.

The receptor comes from a man aged 25 to 45 in good health. This sequence joins TRBV4-3 and TRBJ2-1; D call uncertain. The sequencing sample was made of central memory CD4+ T cells from blood. The CDR3 DNA reads as TGCGCCAGCAGCCAGGGAACGCTACTGCCTGAGCAGTTCTTC. Its protein product is CASSQGTLLPEQFF.